The clone carrying this T cell receptor beta chain was seen only a few times. Its specificity is unknown. These data belong to a study of post-analysis software for immune sequencing data. Prepared TCR beta cDNA libraries contained unique molecular identifiers. One entry per CDR3 protein, called by TCRdb with MiXCR from the PCR reads. The sample has roughly 800,000 distinct CDR3 sequences; roughly 46% are singletons. Study observations and caveats: Elevated frequency relative to controls characterized four or five TRBV segments in patients, TRBV5-6, TRBV5-1 and TRBV20-1 among them.

The V end lost 5 bases, the J end lost 0 bases, and 18 bases lay between the germline ends. CDR1 SGHTA and CDR2 FQGTGA come from the germline V gene. This CDR3 is 17 amino acids long. This receptor was obtained from a girl aged 5-17 years with multiple sclerosis. This chain uses TRBV7-3 with TRBJ2-3; D is uncertain. Sequencing was carried out using blood. The CDR3 is CASSPGGITSSTDTQYF. For the CDR3, the DNA is TGTGCCAGCAGCCCTGGTGGGATAACGTCTAGCACAGATACGCAGTATTTT.